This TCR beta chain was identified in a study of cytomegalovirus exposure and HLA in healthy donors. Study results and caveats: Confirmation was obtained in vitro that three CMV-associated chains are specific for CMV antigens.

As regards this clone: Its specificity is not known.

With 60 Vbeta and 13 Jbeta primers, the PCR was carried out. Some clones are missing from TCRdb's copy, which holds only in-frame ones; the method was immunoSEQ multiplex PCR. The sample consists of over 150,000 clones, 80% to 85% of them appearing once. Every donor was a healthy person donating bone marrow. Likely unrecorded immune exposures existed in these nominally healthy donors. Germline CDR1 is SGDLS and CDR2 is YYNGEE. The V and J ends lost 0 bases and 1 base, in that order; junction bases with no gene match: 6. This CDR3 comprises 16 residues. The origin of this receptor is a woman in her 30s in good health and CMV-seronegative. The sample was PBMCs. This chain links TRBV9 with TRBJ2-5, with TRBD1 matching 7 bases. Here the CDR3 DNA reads TGTGCCAGCAGCGTAGGTACAGGGGCCGTCCAAGAGACCCAGTACTTC. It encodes CASSVGTGAVQETQYF.